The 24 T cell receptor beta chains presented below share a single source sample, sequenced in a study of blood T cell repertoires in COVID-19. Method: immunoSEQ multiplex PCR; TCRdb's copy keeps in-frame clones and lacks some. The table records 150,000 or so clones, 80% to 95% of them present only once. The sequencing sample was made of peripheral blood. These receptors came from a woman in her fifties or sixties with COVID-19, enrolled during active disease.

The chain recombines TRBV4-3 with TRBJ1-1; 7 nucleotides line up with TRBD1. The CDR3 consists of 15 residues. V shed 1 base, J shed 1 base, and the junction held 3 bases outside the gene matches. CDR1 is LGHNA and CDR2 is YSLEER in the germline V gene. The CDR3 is CASSQGRTGNTEAFF. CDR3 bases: TGCGCCAGCAGCCAAGGACGGACAGGGAACACTGAAGCTTTCTTT.

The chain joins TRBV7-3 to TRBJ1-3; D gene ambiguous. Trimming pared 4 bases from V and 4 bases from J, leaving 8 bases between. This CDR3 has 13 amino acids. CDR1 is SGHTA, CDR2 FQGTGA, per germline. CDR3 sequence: CASSSTPGNTIYF. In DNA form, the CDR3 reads TGTGCCAGCAGCTCAACTCCGGGAAACACCATATATTTT.

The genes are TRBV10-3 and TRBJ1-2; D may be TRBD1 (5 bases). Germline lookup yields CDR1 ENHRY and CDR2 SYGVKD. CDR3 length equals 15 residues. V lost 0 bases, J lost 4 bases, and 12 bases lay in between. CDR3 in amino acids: CAISESTGVSYGYTF. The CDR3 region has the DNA TGTGCCATCAGTGAGTCGACGGGGGTGAGCTATGGCTACACCTTC.

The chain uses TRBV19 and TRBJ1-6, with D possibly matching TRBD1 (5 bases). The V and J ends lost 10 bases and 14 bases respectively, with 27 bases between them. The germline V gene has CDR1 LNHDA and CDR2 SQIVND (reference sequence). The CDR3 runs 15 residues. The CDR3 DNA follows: TGTGCCACAGGTACCCCGGGACTCCGCGATGGGGCCCTCCACTTT. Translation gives CATGTPGLRDGALHF.

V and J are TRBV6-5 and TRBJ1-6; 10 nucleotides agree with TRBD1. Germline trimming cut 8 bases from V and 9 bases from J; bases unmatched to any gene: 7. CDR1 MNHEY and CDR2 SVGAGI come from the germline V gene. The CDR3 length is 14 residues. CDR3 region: CASVTGTGASPLHF. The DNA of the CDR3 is TGTGCCAGCGTTACCGGGACAGGGGCTTCACCCCTCCACTTT.

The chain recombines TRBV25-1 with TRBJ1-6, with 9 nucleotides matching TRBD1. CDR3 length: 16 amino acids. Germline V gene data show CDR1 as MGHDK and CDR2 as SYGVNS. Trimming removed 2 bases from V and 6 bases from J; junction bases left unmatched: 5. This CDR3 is CASSEHWGQGNSPLHF. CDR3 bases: TGTGCCAGCAGTGAACACTGGGGACAGGGTAATTCACCCCTCCACTTT. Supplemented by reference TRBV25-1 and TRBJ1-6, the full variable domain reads EADIYQTPRYLVIGTGKKITLECSQTMGHDKMYWYQQDPGMELHLIHYSYGVNSTEKGDLSSESTVSRIRTEHFPLTLESARPSHTSQYLCASSEHWGQGNSPLHFGNGTRLTVT.

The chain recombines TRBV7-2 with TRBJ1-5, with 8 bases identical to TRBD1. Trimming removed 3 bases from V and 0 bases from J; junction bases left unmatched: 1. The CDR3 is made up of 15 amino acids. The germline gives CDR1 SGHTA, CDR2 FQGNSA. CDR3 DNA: TGTGCCAGCAGCTTGACAGGGGTTAGCAATCAGCCCCAGCATTTT. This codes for CASSLTGVSNQPQHF.

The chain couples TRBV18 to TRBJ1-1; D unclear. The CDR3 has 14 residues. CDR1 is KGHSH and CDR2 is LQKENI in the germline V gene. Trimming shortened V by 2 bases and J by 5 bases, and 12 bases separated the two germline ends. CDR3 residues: CASSPAGAQTEAFF. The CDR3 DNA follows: TGTGCCAGCTCACCAGCCGGAGCACAAACTGAAGCTTTCTTT.

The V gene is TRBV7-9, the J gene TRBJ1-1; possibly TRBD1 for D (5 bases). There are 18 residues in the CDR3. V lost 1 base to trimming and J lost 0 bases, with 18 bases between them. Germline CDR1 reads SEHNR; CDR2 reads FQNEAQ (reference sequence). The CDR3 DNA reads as TGTGCCAGCAGCTTAGGAACGGCCTCCTGGGGCATGAACACTGAAGCTTTCTTT. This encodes CASSLGTASWGMNTEAFF.

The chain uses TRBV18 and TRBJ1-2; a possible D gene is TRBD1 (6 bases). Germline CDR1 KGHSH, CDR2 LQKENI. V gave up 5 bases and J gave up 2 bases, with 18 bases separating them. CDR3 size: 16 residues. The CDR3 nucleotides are TGTGCCAGCTCAGTACAAACAGGGACCCACAACTATGGCTACACCTTC. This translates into CASSVQTGTHNYGYTF. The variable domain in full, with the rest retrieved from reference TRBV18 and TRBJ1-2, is NAGVMQNPRHLVRRRGQEARLRCSPMKGHSHVYWYRQLPEEGLKFMVYLQKENIIDESGMPKERFSAEFPKEGPSILRIQQVVRGDSAAYFCASSVQTGTHNYGYTFGSGTRLTVV.

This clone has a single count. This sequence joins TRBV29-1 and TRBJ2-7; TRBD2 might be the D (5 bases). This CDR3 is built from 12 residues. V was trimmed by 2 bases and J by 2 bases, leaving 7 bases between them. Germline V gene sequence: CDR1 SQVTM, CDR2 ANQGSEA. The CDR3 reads CSVESGAYEQYF. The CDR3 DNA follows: TGCAGCGTTGAATCCGGGGCCTACGAGCAGTACTTC.

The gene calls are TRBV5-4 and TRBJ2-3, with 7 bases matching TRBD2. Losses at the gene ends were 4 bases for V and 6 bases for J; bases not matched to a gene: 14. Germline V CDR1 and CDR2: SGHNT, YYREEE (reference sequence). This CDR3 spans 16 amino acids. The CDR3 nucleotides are TGTGCCAGCAGCCCCCCTAACAGCGGGGATTATGATACGCAGTATTTT. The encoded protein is CASSPPNSGDYDTQYF.

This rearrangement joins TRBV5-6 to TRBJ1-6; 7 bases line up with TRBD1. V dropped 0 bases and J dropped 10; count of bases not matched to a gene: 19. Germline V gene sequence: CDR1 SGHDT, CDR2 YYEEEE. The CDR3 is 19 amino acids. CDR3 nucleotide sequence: TGTGCCAGCAGCTTGGCCGCCGACGGGACAGAGCCTTTGCGGTCACCCCTCCACTTT. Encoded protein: CASSLAADGTEPLRSPLHF.

The CDR3 DNA reads as TGTGCCAGCAGGGCCGCGGGGCGGGTAGAGACCCAGTACTTC. Translating gives CASRAAGRVETQYF. The chain uses TRBV7-9 and TRBJ2-5; D might be TRBD2 (6 bases). CDR1 SEHNR and CDR2 FQNEAQ come from the germline V gene (reference sequence). Between the trimmed V and J ends, which lost 6 bases and 4 bases, there was a span of 15 bases. CDR3 length: 14 amino acids.

CDR3 protein: CASSLNAAGLVPNEQFF. CDR3 nucleotides: TGTGCCAGCAGCTTAAATGCTGCCGGACTAGTACCCAATGAGCAGTTCTTC. The chain combines TRBV7-3 with TRBJ2-1, with TRBD2 identical over 7 bases. The CDR3 extends over 17 amino acids. In germline, CDR1 is SGHTA, CDR2 FQGTGA. V lost 1 base and J lost 6; bases outside the gene matches: 12.

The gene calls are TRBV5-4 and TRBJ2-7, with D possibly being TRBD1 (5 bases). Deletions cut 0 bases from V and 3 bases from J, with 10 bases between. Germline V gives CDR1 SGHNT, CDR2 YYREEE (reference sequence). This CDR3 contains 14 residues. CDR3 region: CASSLDRTDYEQYF. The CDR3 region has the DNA TGTGCCAGCAGCTTGGACAGGACCGACTACGAGCAGTACTTC. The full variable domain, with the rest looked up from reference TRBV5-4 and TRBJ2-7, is ETGVTQSPTHLIKTRGQQVTLRCSSQSGHNTVSWYQQALGQGPQFIFQYYREEENGRGNFPPRFSGLQFPNYSSELNVNALELDDSALYLCASSLDRTDYEQYFGPGTRLTVT.

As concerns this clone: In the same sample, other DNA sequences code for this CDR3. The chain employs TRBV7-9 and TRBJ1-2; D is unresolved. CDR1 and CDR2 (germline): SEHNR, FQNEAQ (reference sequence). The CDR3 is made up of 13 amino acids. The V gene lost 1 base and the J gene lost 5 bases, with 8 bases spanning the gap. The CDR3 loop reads CASSLDSNYGYTF. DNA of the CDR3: TGTGCCAGCAGCTTAGATTCAAATTATGGCTACACCTTC.

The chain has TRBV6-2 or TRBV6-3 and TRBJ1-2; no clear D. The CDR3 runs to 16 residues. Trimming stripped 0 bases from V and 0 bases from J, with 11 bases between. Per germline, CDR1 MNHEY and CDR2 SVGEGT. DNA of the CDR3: TGTGCCAGCAGTTACTCGATTGCAGAAGCTAACTATGGCTACACCTTC. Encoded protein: CASSYSIAEANYGYTF.

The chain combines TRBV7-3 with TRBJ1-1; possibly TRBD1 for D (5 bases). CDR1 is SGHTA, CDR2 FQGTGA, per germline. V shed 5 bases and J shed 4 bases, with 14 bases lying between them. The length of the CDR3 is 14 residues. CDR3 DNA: TGTGCCAGCAGCCGGGGGTCTCGGGGCACTGAAGCTTTCTTT. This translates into CASSRGSRGTEAFF.

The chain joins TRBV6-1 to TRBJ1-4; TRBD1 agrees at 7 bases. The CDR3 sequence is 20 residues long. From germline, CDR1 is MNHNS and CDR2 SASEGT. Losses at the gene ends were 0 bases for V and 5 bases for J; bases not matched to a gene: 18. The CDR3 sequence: CASSEATPGQVGRKNEKLFF. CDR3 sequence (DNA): TGTGCCAGCAGTGAAGCGACACCTGGACAGGTGGGGAGGAAAAATGAAAAACTGTTTTTT.

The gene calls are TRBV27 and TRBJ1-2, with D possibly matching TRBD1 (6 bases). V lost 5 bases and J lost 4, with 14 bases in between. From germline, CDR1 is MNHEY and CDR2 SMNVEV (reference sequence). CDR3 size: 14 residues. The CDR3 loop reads CASSDGQTFYGYTF. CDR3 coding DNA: TGTGCCAGCAGTGATGGACAGACCTTCTATGGCTACACCTTC.

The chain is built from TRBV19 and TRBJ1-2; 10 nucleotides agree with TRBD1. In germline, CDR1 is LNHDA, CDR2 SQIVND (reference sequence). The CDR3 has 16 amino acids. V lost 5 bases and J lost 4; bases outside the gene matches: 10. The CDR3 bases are TGTGCCAGTAGTGTGACAGGGGGCCGCGCCACCTATGGCTACACCTTC. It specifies CASSVTGGRATYGYTF.

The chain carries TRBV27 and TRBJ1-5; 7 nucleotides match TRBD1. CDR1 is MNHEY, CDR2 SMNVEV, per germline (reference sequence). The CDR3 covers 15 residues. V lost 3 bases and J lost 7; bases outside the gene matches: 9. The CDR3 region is CASSLPDRVDQPQHF. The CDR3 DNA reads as TGTGCCAGCAGTTTGCCCGACAGGGTGGACCAGCCCCAGCATTTT.

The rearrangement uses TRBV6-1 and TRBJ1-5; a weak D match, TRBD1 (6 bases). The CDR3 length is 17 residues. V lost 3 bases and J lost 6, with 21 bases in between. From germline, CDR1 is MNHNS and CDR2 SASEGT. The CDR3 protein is CASSDRELAGVTQPQHF. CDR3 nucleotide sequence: TGTGCCAGCAGTGATAGGGAACTTGCAGGGGTAACTCAGCCCCAGCATTTT.